This T cell receptor beta chain was identified during a study of blood T cells in healthy people across ages. Trimming shortened V by 0 bases and J by 1 base, and 6 bases separated the two germline ends. The CDR3 spans 14 residues. The germline CDR1 and CDR2 sequences are LGHNA and YSLEER. Through a sample-barcoded 5' primer and a J-beta primer mix, a second PCR was run for about 6 to 11 cycles. TCRdb ran MiXCR on the 5' RACE reads and lists one entry per CDR3 protein. This table holds 800,000 or so distinct CDR3 sequences, 20% to 30% found once. This clonotype was picked up a small number of times. The same specimen was also included in a second study, on T cells of mothers and their children. That report adds: Each donor was one of three healthy Caucasian mothers or one of their six children.

The origin of this receptor is a boy between 10 and 17 years old in good health. The chain joins TRBV4-3 to TRBJ1-2; D gene ambiguous. Sequencing was performed on blood. CDR3 sequence reads: CASSQEQNNYGYTF. The CDR3 DNA reads TGCGCCAGCAGCCAAGAACAGAATAACTATGGCTACACCTTC.